This T cell receptor beta chain was recovered during a study of shared clonotypes between healthy human individuals. Findings and limits, study-wide: A few donors showed sharing of approximately 5% of naive CD4 clonotypes. Larger estimated richness was generally recorded for naive subsets relative to memory subsets.

Genomic DNA of every subset was divided equally among multiple immunoSEQ plates. The repertoire was sequenced with immunoSEQ multiplex PCR; TCRdb's copy has only in-frame clones and lacks some. The data hold about 2.4 million clones, with approximately 93% observed a single time. There are 15 residues in the CDR3. Concerning this clone itself: Its antigen is unknown.

The sequence came from a man between 18 and 35 years old in good health. Some clones in this sample may be carry-over from other donors' samples. Input material: naive CD4+ T cells from PBMCs. The subset here: CD45RA+ positively selected. The gene calls are TRBV21-1 and TRBJ1-1. TRBV21-1 is a pseudogene. In DNA, the CDR3 is TGTGCCAGCCTAACCCCCAGAAAAGCTAAGGCTGAAGCTTTCTTT. Amino acid sequence: CASLTPRKAKAEAFF.